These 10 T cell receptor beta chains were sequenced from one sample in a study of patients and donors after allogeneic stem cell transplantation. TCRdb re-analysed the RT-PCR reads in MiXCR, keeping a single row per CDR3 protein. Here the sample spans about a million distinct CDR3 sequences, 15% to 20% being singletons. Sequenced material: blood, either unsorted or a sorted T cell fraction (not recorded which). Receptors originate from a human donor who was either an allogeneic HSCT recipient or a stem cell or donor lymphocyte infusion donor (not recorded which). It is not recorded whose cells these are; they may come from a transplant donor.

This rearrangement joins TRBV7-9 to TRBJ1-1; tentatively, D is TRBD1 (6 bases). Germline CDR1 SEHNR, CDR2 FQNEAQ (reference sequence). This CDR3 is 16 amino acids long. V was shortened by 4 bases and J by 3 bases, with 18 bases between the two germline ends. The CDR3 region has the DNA TGTGCCAGCAGCTCGGGAAGGGGGGGTAAGGACACTGAAGCTTTCTTT. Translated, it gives CASSSGRGGKDTEAFF.

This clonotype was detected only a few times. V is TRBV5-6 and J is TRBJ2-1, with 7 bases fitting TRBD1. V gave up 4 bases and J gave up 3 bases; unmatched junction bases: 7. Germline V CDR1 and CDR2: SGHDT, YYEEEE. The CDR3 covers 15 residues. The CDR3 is CASSLPRGFYNEQFF. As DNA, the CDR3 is TGTGCCAGCAGCCTACCCAGGGGGTTCTACAATGAGCAGTTCTTC.

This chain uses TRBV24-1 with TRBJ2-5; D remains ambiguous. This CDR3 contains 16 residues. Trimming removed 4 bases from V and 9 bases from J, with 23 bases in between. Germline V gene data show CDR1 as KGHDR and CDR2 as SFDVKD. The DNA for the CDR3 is TGTGCCACCAGTGACTCTTCCAGTCCCTCACGCCTGGCCCAGTACTTC. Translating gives CATSDSSSPSRLAQYF.

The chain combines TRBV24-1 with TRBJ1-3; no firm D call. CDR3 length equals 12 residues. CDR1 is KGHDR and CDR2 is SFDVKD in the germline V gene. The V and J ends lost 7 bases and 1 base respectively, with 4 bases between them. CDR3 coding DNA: TGTGCCACCAGCCGATCTGGAAACACCATATATTTT. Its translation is CATSRSGNTIYF.

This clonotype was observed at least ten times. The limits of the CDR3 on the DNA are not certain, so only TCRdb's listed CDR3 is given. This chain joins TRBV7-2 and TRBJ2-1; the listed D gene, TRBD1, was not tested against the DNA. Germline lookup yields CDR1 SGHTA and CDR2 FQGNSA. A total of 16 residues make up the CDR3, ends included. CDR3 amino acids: CASSFGPGQSYNEQFF.

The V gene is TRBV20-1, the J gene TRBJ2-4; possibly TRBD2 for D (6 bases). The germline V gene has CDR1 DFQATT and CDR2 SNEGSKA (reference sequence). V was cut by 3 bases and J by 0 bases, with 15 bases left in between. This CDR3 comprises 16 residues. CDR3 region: CSARIVGGLAKNIQYF. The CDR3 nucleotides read TGCAGTGCTAGGATCGTCGGGGGACTAGCCAAAAACATTCAGTACTTC.

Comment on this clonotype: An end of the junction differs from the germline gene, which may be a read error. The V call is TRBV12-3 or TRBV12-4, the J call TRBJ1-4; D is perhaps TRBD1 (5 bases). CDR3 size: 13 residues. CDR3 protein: CASRLAGGVTFSF. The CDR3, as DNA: TGTGCCAGCAGGCTCGCGGGGGGGGTAACATTTTCATTT.

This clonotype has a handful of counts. CDR3 sequence reads: CASSYLVLAGGPYEQYF. The CDR3 DNA sequence: TGTGCCAGCAGTTACCTAGTCCTAGCGGGAGGGCCCTACGAGCAGTACTTC. J is TRBJ2-7 and V is TRBV6-5, with 12 bases fitting TRBD2. Germline V CDR1 and CDR2: MNHEY, SVGAGI. The CDR3 has 17 residues. V was pared by 2 bases and J by 2 bases, with 7 bases of the junction left unmatched.

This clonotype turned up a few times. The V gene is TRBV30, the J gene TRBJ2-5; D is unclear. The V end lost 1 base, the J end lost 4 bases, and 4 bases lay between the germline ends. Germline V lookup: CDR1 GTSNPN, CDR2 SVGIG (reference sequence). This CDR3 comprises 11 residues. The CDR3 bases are TGTGCCTGGAGTGACTCAGAGACCCAGTACTTC. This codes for CAWSDSETQYF.

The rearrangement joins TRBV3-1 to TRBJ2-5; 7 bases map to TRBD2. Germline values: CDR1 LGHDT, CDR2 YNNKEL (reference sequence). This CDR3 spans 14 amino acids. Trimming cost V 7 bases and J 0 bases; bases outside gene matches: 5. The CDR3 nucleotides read TGTGCCAGCACCGCAAGCGGGAACCAAGAGACCCAGTACTTC. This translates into CASTASGNQETQYF.